These T cell receptor beta chains were read from a single sample in a study of blood T cells in healthy people across ages. TCRdb redid the calling of the 5' RACE reads with MiXCR, one entry per CDR3 protein. This table holds more than 600,000 distinct CDR3 sequences, approximately 25% found once. These same records also appear under a second study, on T cells of mothers and their children.

The specimen was blood. The receptors stem from a boy between 10 and 17 years old in good health. CDR3s include the opening cysteine and the closing phenylalanine or tryptophan. A D gene is named only where the DNA matches it firmly. Size values are once, few and many counts, or a class for expanded clones, and some rows have none.

J gene | V gene | clone size | D gene | CDR3 DNA | CDR3 protein
TRBJ2-6 | TRBV13 | NA | TRBD1 | TGTGCCAGCAGCAAATGGACAGGGGTCTCTGGGGCCAACGTCCTGACTTTC | CASSKWTGVSGANVLTF
TRBJ2-1 | TRBV5-1 | NA | TRBD2 | TGCGCCAGCAGCTTGGGCTCTAGCGGGGATTACAATGAGCAGTTCTTC | CASSLGSSGDYNEQFF
TRBJ2-3 | TRBV12-3/TRBV12-4 | NA | NA | TGTGCCAGCAGTTTGGCGGGGAGACCCCAGGATACGCAGTATTTT | CASSLAGRPQDTQYF
TRBJ1-1 | TRBV2 | few | NA | TGTGCCAGCAGAGGGAGACAAGTCGGTGATACTGAAGCTTTCTTT | CASRGRQVGDTEAFF
TRBJ2-1 | TRBV29-1 | NA | TRBD2 | TGCAGCGTTGGGGCGGGGGGGAGTACCAATGAGCAGTTCTTC | CSVGAGGSTNEQFF
TRBJ1-1 | TRBV7-9 | NA | NA | TGTGCCAGCAGCCCCTTTGTGGGCGAAGCTTTCTTT | CASSPFVGEAFF
TRBJ1-2 | TRBV29-1 | NA | NA | TGCAGCGTACTGGTGGGTTCCTATGGCTACACCTTC | CSVLVGSYGYTF
TRBJ1-4 | TRBV14 | few | NA | TGTGCCAGCAGCCAAGTGGACTTTGTGGGAAAACTGTTTTTT | CASSQVDFVGKLFF
TRBJ2-1 | TRBV5-1 | NA | NA | TGCGCCAGCAGCTCTGAGCGACCCTCCTACAATGAGCAGTTCTTC | CASSSERPSYNEQFF
TRBJ1-6 | TRBV3-1 | NA | TRBD1 | TGTGCCAGCAGCCGAATGGACAGGGAACCCCTCCGCTTT | CASSRMDREPLRF
TRBJ2-5 | TRBV20-1 | NA | NA | TGCAGTGCTCCTGTCTTGGGAGTCTCCAGAGAGACCCAGTACTTC | CSAPVLGVSRETQYF
TRBJ1-6 | TRBV7-9 | few | NA | TGTGCCAGCCGTCTGGGATCCGGGCATTCACCCCTCCACTTT | CASRLGSGHSPLHF